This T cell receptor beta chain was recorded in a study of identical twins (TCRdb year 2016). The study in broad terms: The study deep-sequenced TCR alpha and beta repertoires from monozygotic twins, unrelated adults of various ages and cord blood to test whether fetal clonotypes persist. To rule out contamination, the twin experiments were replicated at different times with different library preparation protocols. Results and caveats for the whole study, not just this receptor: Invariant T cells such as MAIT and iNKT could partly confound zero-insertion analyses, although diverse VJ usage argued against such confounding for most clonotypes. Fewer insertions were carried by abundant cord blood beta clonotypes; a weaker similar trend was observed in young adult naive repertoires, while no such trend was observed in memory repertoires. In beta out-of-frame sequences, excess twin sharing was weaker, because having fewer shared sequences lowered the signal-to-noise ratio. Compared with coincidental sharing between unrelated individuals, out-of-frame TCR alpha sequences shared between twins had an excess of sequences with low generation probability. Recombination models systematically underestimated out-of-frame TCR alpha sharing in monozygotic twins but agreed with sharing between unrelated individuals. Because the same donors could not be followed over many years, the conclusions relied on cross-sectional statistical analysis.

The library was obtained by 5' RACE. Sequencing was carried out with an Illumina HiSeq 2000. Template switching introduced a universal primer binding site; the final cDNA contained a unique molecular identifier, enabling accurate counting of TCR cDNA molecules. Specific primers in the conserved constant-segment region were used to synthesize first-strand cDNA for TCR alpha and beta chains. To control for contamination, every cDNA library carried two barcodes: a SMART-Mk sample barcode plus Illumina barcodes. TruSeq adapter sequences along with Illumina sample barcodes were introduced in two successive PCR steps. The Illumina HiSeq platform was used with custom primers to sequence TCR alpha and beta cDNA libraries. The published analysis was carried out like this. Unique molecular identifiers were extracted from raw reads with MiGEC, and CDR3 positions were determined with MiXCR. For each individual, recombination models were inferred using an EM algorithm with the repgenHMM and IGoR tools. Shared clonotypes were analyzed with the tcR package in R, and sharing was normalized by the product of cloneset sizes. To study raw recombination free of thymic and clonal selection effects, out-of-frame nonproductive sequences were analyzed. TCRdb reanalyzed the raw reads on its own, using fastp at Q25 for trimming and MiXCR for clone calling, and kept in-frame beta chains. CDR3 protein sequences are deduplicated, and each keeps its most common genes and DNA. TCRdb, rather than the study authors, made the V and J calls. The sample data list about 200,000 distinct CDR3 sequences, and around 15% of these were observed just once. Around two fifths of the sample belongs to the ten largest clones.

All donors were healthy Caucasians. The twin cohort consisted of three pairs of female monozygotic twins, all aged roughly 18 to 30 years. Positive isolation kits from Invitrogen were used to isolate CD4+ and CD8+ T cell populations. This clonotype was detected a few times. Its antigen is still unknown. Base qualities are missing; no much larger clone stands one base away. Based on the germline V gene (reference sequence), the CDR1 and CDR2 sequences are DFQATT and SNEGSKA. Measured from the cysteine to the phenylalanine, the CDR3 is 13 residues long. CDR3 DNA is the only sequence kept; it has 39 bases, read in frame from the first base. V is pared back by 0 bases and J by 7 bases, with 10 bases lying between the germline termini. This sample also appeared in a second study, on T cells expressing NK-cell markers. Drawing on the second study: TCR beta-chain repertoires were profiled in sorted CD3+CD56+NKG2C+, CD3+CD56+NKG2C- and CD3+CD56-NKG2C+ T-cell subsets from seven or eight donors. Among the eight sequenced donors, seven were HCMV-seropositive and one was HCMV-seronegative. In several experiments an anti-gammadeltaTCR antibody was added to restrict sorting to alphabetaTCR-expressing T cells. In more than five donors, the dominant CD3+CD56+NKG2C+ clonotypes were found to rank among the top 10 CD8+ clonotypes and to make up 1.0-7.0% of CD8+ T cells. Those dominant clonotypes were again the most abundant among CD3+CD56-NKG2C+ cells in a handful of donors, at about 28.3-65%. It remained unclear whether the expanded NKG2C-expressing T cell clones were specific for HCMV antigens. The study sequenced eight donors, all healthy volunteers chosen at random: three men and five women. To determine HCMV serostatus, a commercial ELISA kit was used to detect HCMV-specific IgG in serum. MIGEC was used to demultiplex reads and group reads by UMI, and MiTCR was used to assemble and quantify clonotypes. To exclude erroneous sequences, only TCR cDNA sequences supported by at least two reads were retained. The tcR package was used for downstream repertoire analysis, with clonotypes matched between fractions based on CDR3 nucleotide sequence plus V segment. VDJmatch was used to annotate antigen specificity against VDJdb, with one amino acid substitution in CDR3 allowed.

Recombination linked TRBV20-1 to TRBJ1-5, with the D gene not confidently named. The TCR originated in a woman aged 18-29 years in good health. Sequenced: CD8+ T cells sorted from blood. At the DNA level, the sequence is TGCAGTGCTAGAGATTCGGGAGGGCAGCCCCAGCATTTT. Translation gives CSARDSGGQPQHF.